This T cell receptor (beta chain) was captured in a study of patients and donors after allogeneic stem cell transplantation. This clonotype was detected a few times. V was clipped by 0 bases and J by 6 bases, with 14 bases between them. The CDR3 is 15 residues long. CDR1 SQVTM and CDR2 ANQGSEA come from the germline V gene. TCRdb analysed the RT-PCR reads with MiXCR anew, one entry per CDR3 protein. The sample contains a few hundred thousand distinct CDR3 sequences, 13% to 15% of which appear only once. The source is a human donor who was either an allogeneic HSCT recipient or a stem cell or donor lymphocyte infusion donor (not recorded which). It is not recorded whose cells these are; they may come from a transplant donor. The V gene is TRBV29-1, the J gene TRBJ2-2; D may be TRBD2 (6 bases). The sample comprised blood, either unsorted or a sorted T cell fraction (not recorded which). CDR3 residues: CSVEEAGPGPGELFF. The CDR3 coding sequence is TGCAGCGTTGAAGAGGCGGGGCCCGGTCCCGGGGAGCTGTTTTTT.